The 5 T cell receptor beta chains in this list originate from one sample, sequenced in a study of Ad26.COV2.S vaccination and SARS-CoV-2 variants (dated by TCRdb to about 2021). Libraries came from the immunoSEQ multiplex PCR assay. Sourced from immuneACCESS, this table was stored by TCRdb with only in-frame sequences that have V and J called. A share of the clones is absent; for the studies checked, an unresolved V gene accounts for under half, and the remainder has no known explanation. Within this sample are some 400,000 clones, with 75% to 90% of them counted one time only. Clones ranked in the top ten supply over 1.5% of the sample. The treatment or condition tag for this specimen amounts to: 15 to 20 received Ad26.COV2.S at low or high dose, single or two shots; roughly five received placebo; per-sample allocation not given. Repertoires of vaccine and placebo recipients were sequenced from samples collected on day 63 after the first injection.

The sequenced sample was peripheral blood, obtained in a trial of Ad26.COV2.S vaccine versus placebo. The receptors shown here come from a person aged 18-65 years who received the Ad26.COV2.S COVID-19 vaccine or a placebo.

The gene calls are TRBV14 and TRBJ1-5; D remains ambiguous. The V gene lost 4 bases and the J gene lost 0 bases, with 16 bases spanning the gap. Per the germline V gene, CDR1 is SGHDN and CDR2 is FVKESK. The CDR3 extends over 17 amino acids. The CDR3 DNA reads as TGTGCCAGCAGCCCGCTCCCCATCGACTATAGCAATCAGCCCCAGCATTTT. Translation gives CASSPLPIDYSNQPQHF.

The chain joins TRBV18 to TRBJ2-7; 8 bases match TRBD2. The ends lost 4 bases at V and 0 bases at J; junction bases unmatched: 8. This CDR3 is 16 amino acids long. The germline CDR1 and CDR2 sequences are KGHSH and LQKENI. The CDR3 DNA sequence: TGTGCCAGCTCACTTGATTTAGCGGGAAACTCCTACGAGCAGTACTTC. Its translation is CASSLDLAGNSYEQYF. The full variable domain, with the rest looked up from reference TRBV18 and TRBJ2-7, is NAGVMQNPRHLVRRRGQEARLRCSPMKGHSHVYWYRQLPEEGLKFMVYLQKENIIDESGMPKERFSAEFPKEGPSILRIQQVVRGDSAAYFCASSLDLAGNSYEQYFGPGTRLTVT.

This sequence joins TRBV13 and TRBJ2-1; D remains ambiguous. The CDR3 extends over 16 amino acids. From germline, CDR1 is PRHDT and CDR2 FYEKMQ (reference sequence). Trimming removed 2 bases from V and 6 bases from J, with 17 bases in between. Here the CDR3 DNA reads TGTGCCAGCAGCTTACAAGGCTATAGGGTAGGCAATGAGCAGTTCTTC. Translating it yields CASSLQGYRVGNEQFF.

V is TRBV6-4 and J is TRBJ2-3; 9 nucleotides agree with TRBD1. After removal of 4 bases from V and 1 base from J, the junction contained 0 bases not matched to a gene. Germline V gene data show CDR1 as MRHNA and CDR2 as SNTAGT. The CDR3 runs 14 residues. CDR3 DNA: TGTGCCAGCAGTGGGACAGGGGGCACAGATACGCAGTATTTT. This encodes CASSGTGGTDTQYF.

The chain recombines TRBV12-3 or TRBV12-4 with TRBJ2-7; D is unclear. The CDR3 extends over 13 amino acids. V lost 5 bases and J 2 bases, leaving 10 bases between the germline ends. For the CDR3, the DNA is TGTGCCAGCAGTCCTTCGCTTGCCTACGAGCAGTACTTC. Its protein is CASSPSLAYEQYF.